The next 5 T cell receptor beta chains were all read from a single sample in a study of blood T cells in healthy people across ages. A second 7 to 11 cycle PCR used barcoded and J-beta primers. TCRdb itself ran the 5' RACE reads through MiXCR, one entry per CDR3 protein. The sample consists of roughly 570,000 distinct CDR3 sequences, 25% to 30% of them appearing once. Sequences were obtained from blood. These receptors were obtained from a woman aged 70-85 years in good health.

The rearrangement uses TRBV20-1 and TRBJ2-3; D perhaps matches TRBD2 (5 bases). Germline loops: CDR1 DFQATT, CDR2 SNEGSKA (reference sequence). There are 13 residues in the CDR3. CDR3 DNA: TGCACCCTGCGGGCAGGTAGTACAGATACGCAGTATTTT. It specifies CTLRAGSTDTQYF.

The gene calls are TRBV5-1 and TRBJ1-2; a weak D match, TRBD1 (6 bases). The CDR3 spans 13 residues. Germline V gene sequence: CDR1 SGHRS, CDR2 YFSETQ. Trimming removed 6 bases at V and 0 bases at J, with 9 bases between. The CDR3 sequence: CASNTGTNYGYTF. The CDR3 DNA reads TGCGCCAGCAACACAGGGACTAACTATGGCTACACCTTC.

The CDR3 DNA sequence: TGCAGTGCCACAACTACTAGCGAGGCAGATACGCAGTATTTT. Protein: CSATTTSEADTQYF. The gene calls are TRBV20-1 and TRBJ2-3; 7 nucleotides align to TRBD2. The CDR3 covers 14 residues. The germline CDR1 and CDR2 sequences are DFQATT and SNEGSKA (reference sequence). V dropped 6 bases and J dropped 4; count of bases not matched to a gene: 10.

This clonotype was seen a handful of times. The chain recombines TRBV6-1 with TRBJ2-1, with TRBD2 matching 7 bases. Germline values: CDR1 MNHNS, CDR2 SASEGT. The CDR3 length is 16 residues. The ends lost 3 bases at V and 8 bases at J; junction bases unmatched: 13. This chain's CDR3 is CASSDFTGLVSDEQFF. In DNA, the CDR3 is TGTGCCAGCAGTGACTTTACTGGACTAGTGAGCGATGAGCAGTTCTTC.

This clonotype was seen only a few times. This chain uses TRBV20-1 with TRBJ2-4; TRBD1 is a possible D gene (6 bases). Trimming took 1 base from V and 3 from J, leaving 13 bases between them. Germline V gene sequence: CDR1 DFQATT, CDR2 SNEGSKA (reference sequence). The CDR3 spans 15 residues. The CDR3 reads CSARGGGSGKNIQYF. The DNA of the CDR3 is TGCAGTGCTAGAGGAGGGGGTTCAGGCAAAAACATTCAGTACTTC.